This T cell receptor beta chain was documented in a study of cytomegalovirus exposure and HLA in healthy donors. This CDR3 comprises 14 residues. Trimming shortened V by 1 base and J by 4 bases, and 10 bases separated the two germline ends. CDR1 and CDR2 from the germline V gene are SNHLY and FYNNEI. Method: immunoSEQ multiplex PCR; TCRdb's copy keeps in-frame clones and lacks some. This table has approximately 140,000 clones, around nine tenths appearing once. Points on this clone: Its target is unknown.

Study conclusions and caveats: The classifier reportedly diagnosed cytomegalovirus status with high sensitivity and specificity. In the roughly 120 validation repertoires, a later analysis found that first-cohort TCR clusters tended to co-occur. The study designated 150 or so TCR beta chains cytomegalovirus-associated.

This rearrangement joins TRBV2 to TRBJ1-2, with D perhaps TRBD1 (6 bases). Sequencing input: PBMCs. The clonotype was recovered from a woman between 18 and 30 years old in good health and CMV-seropositive. For the CDR3, the DNA is TGTGCCAGCAGTGAAGGACAGGAAATCTATGGCTACACCTTC. It yields the protein CASSEGQEIYGYTF.